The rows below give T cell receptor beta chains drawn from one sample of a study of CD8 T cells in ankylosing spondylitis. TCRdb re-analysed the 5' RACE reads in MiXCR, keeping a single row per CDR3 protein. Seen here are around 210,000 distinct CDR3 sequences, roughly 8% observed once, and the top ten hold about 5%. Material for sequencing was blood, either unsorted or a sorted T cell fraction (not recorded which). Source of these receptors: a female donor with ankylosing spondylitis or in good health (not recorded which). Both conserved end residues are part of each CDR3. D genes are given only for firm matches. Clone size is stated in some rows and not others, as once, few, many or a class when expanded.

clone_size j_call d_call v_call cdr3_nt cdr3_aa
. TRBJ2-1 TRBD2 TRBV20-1 TGCAGTGCTAGAGTCGGGTTCCGGGGCCGCGGGAGCATGAATGAGCAGTTCTTC CSARVGFRGRGSMNEQFF
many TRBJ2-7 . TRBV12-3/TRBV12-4 TGTGCCAGCAGTTCCTCCCCTGGTGGTTTTCGAGAGTACGAGCAGTACTTC CASSSSPGGFREYEQYF
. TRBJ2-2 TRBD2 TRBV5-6 TGTGCCAGCAGCCCAGTCAGGGAGGGCCCCACCGGGGAGCTGTTTTTT CASSPVREGPTGELFF
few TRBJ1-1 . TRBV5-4 TGTGCCAGCAGCTTGTGGGGTCGGAGCACTGAAGCTTTCTTT CASSLWGRSTEAFF
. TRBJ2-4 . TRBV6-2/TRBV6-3 TGTGCCAGCAGTTCTTCCCCCGGGACAAACATTCAGTACTTC CASSSSPGTNIQYF
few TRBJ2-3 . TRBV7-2 TGTGCCAGCCGTTTAGGGCTAGTCGCAGATACGCAGTATTTT CASRLGLVADTQYF
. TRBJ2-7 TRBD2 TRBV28 TGTGCCAGCAGTCGGACTAGCGGGAGAACTTACGAGCAGTACTTC CASSRTSGRTYEQYF
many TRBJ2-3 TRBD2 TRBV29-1 TGCAGCGCGTCGACTAGCGGGAGCACAGATACGCAGTATTTT CSASTSGSTDTQYF
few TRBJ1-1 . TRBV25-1 TGTGCCAGCAGAGCAGGGTACGGTGAGGGAGTGAACACTGAAGCTTTCTTT CASRAGYGEGVNTEAFF
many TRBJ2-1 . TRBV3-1 TGTGCCAGCAGCCCCTCCGACGGCGGGGCGAACGACAATGAGCAGTTCTTC CASSPSDGGANDNEQFF
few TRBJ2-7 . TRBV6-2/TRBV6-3 TGTGCCAGCAGCCTCCCCCCTGAGCAGTACTTC CASSLPPEQYF
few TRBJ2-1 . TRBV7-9 TGTGCCAGCAGCTTAGGGCCAGCTCTCAATGAGCAGTTCTTC CASSLGPALNEQFF
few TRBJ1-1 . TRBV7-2 TGTGCCAGCAGCTTATGGGTCGAGGCTGAAGCTTTCTTT CASSLWVEAEAFF
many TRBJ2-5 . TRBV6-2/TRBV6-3 TGTGCCTCCGACTCTGTAATGGAGACCCAGTACTTC CASDSVMETQYF
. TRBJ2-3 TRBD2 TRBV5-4 TGTGCCAGCAGCTTGGGCCGGGGTAGCGGGAGTGCAGATACGCAGTATTTT CASSLGRGSGSADTQYF
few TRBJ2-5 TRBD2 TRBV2 TGTGCCAGCAGCCCGGGACTAGCGGGAGGAAGGGAGACCCAGTACTTC CASSPGLAGGRETQYF
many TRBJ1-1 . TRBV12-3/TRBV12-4 TGTGCCAGCAGTATATGGAACACTGAAGCTTTCTTT CASSIWNTEAFF
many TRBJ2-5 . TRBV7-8 TGTGCCAGCAGCCACTTGGGGGAGACCCAGTACTTC CASSHLGETQYF
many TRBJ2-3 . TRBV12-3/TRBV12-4 TGTGCCACGCTATGGGGGAAGGCCACAGATACGCAGTATTTT CATLWGKATDTQYF
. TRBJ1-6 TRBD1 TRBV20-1 TGCAGTGCTAGAGATGGAGGACAGGGGGTTTCACCCCTCCACTTT CSARDGGQGVSPLHF
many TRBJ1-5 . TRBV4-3 TGCGCCAGCAGCAGCCAGGCCTATAGCAATCAGCCCCAGCATTTT CASSSQAYSNQPQHF
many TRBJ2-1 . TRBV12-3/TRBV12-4 TGTGCCAGCAGTCCCCGGGGTGCTTACAATGAGCAGTTCTTC CASSPRGAYNEQFF
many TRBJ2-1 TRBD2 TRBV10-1 TGCGCCAGCAGCTCTAGCGGGAGTGGGAATGAGCAGTTCTTC CASSSSGSGNEQFF
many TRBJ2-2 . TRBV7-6 TGTGCCAGCAGCTTAGGCAGGGAGCTGTTTTTT CASSLGRELFF
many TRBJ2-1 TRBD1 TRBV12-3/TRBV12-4 TGTGCCAGCAGTTCCCGTTCAGGGGGCTCCTACAATGAGCAGTTCTTC CASSSRSGGSYNEQFF
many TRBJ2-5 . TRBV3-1 TGTGCCAGCAGCCAAGATCATCGTGACAGGGAGACCCAGTACTTC CASSQDHRDRETQYF
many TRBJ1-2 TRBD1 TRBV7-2 TGTGCCAGCAGCCCGACAGGGGGAGGTGGCTACACCTTC CASSPTGGGGYTF
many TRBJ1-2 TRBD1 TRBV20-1 TGCAGTGCGAGGACAGGGAGGAACTATGGCTACACCTTC CSARTGRNYGYTF
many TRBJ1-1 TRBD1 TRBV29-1 TGCAGCGTTGATAGGACAGGGGGCGGATTTGAAGCTTTCTTT CSVDRTGGGFEAFF
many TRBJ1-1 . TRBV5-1 TGCGCCAGCAGCTTAACCCCCCGTGAGCCCGGAGGGCCTTATGAAGCTTTCTTT CASSLTPREPGGPYEAFF
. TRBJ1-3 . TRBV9 TGTGCCAGCAGCGTAGAAGGTGATTCGGGAAACACCATATATTTT CASSVEGDSGNTIYF
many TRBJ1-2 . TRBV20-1 TGCAGTGCTCCCCCTCCAGGGACCGGCTACACCTTC CSAPPPGTGYTF
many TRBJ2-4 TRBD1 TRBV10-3 TGTGCCATCCGACAGGGGGGCGAAAACATTCAGTACTTC CAIRQGGENIQYF
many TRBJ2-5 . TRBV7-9 TGTGCCAGCAGCTTCAAAGGGGGCCAAGAGACCCAGTACTTC CASSFKGGQETQYF
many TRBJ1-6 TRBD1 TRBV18 TGTGCCAGCTCACTGGACCGGGACAGCGGAGTCTCACCCCTCCACTTT CASSLDRDSGVSPLHF
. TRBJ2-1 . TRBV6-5 TGTGCCAGCAGTTATGGTAGCGTGGGCTCGTTATACAATGAGCAGTTCTTC CASSYGSVGSLYNEQFF
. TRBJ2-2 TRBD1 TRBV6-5 TGTGCCAGCAGCAACTCAGGGGGCAGAACCGAGGAGCTGTTTTTT CASSNSGGRTEELFF
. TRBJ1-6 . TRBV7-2 TGTGCCAGCAGCACCTGGACAACGAAGAATTCACCCCTCCACTTT CASSTWTTKNSPLHF
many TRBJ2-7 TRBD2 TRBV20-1 TGCAGTGCTAGGACTAGCAGCGGCTACGAGCAGTACTTC CSARTSSGYEQYF
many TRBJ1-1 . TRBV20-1 TGCAGTGCTAGAGTTCAGGGATTGACTTTCTTT CSARVQGLTFF
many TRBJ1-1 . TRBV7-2 TGTGCCAGCAGCTTAGGTAGGATACAAGAAGCTTTCTTT CASSLGRIQEAFF
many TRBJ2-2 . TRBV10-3 TGTGCCATCAGTGAGGTGGGCGGGGAGCTGTTTTTT CAISEVGGELFF
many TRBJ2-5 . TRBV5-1 TGCGCCAGCAGCTTGGATTCCCCTCGCGAGACCCAGTACTTC CASSLDSPRETQYF
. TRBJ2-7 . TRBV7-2 TGTGCCAGCAGCTTAACCTACGACAGGTATCCCTACGAGCAGTACTTC CASSLTYDRYPYEQYF
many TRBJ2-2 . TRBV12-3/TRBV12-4 TGTGCCAGCAGTTTGGGCAGGCGCACCGGGGAGCTGTTTTTT CASSLGRRTGELFF
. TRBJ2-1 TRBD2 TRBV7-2 TGTGCCAGCAGCCCATGGGGGGGTGTGGGCTCCTACAATGAGCAGTTCTTC CASSPWGGVGSYNEQFF
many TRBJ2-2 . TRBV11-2 TGTGCCAGCAGCTTAGGTGGGCAGGCCTACACCGGGGAGCTGTTTTTT CASSLGGQAYTGELFF